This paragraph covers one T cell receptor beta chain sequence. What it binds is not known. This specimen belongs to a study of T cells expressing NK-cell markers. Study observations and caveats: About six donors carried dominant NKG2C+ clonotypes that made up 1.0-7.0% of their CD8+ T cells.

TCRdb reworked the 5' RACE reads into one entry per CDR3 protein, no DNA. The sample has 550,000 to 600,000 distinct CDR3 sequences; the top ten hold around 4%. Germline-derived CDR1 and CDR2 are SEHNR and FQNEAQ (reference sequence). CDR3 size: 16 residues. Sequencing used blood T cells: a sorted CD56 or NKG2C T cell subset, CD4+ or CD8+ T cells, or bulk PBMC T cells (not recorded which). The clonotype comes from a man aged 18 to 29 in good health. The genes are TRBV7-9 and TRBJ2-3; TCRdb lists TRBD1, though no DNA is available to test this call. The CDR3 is CASSPPESLSTDTQYF.